What follows are 21 T cell receptor beta chains derived from one specimen sequenced in a study of cytomegalovirus exposure and HLA in healthy donors. PCR used 60 Vbeta primers and 13 Jbeta primers. The protocol was immunoSEQ multiplex PCR, while the TCRdb copy is restricted to in-frame clones and leaves out a portion. The repertoire has about 200,000 clones, over 75% of them found once; the top ten carry 2.9%. Sequenced: PBMCs. These receptors were taken from a woman aged 30 to 39 in good health and CMV-seronegative.

The chain has TRBV29-1 and TRBJ2-1, with TRBD1 identical over 10 bases. Germline V gene data show CDR1 as SQVTM and CDR2 as ANQGSEA. This CDR3 region has 15 residues. J gave up 5 bases and V 3 bases, and 7 bases lay outside the gene matches. In nucleotides, the CDR3 is TGCAGCGTTGATAGTGACAGGGGGCCCAACAATGAGCAGTTCTTC. This sequence encodes CSVDSDRGPNNEQFF.

The chain has TRBV5-1 and TRBJ2-7, with D hard to call. V dropped 4 bases and J dropped 2 bases, with 13 bases sitting between them. Germline V gives CDR1 SGHRS, CDR2 YFSETQ. The CDR3 totals 14 residues. This CDR3 reads CASSPPQPPYEQYF. The CDR3, as DNA: TGCGCCAGCAGCCCCCCACAGCCGCCCTACGAGCAGTACTTC.

This clone has just one count. The gene calls are TRBV19 and TRBJ1-5, with D tentatively TRBD1 (5 bases). The V gene lost 1 base and the J gene lost 3 bases, with 10 bases spanning the gap. Germline-derived CDR1 and CDR2 are LNHDA and SQIVND (reference sequence). This CDR3 comprises 15 residues. CDR3 nucleotides: TGTGCCAGTAGTATAGGTAGACAGCTCAATCAGCCCCAGCATTTT. Amino acids: CASSIGRQLNQPQHF.

The V gene is TRBV7-9, the J gene TRBJ1-1; no definite D call. Trimming took off 3 bases at V and 5 bases at J, with 7 bases between the two ends. This CDR3 spans 12 amino acids. Germline loops: CDR1 SEHNR, CDR2 FQNEAQ (reference sequence). The CDR3 coding sequence is TGTGCCAGCAGCTTCTCTGCGACTGAAGCTTTCTTT. The encoded protein is CASSFSATEAFF.

The genes are TRBV13 and TRBJ2-7, with 13 bases identical to TRBD2. Germline CDR1 reads PRHDT; CDR2 reads FYEKMQ (reference sequence). Trimming took 5 bases from V and 7 from J; bases not matched to a gene: 11. This CDR3 is 16 amino acids long. CDR3 bases: TGTGCCAGCAGCCCGACTAGCGGGGGGTATTTCGGAGAGCAGTACTTC. Amino acids: CASSPTSGGYFGEQYF.

V and J are TRBV5-1 and TRBJ2-7; TRBD1 is a possible D gene (5 bases). The CDR3 contains 13 residues. Germline CDR1 SGHRS, CDR2 YFSETQ. Trimming pared 0 bases from V and 4 bases from J, leaving 8 bases between. The CDR3 coding sequence is TGCGCCAGCAGCTTGGACAGGAATTACGAGCAGTACTTC. As protein: CASSLDRNYEQYF. The full variable domain, its missing parts supplied by reference TRBV5-1 and TRBJ2-7, is KAGVTQTPRYLIKTRGQQVTLSCSPISGHRSVSWYQQTPGQGLQFLFEYFSETQRNKGNFPGRFSGRQFSNSRSEMNVSTLELGDSALYLCASSLDRNYEQYFGPGTRLTVT.

This clone was counted between two and nine times. The chain links TRBV18 to TRBJ2-7; 15 bases fit TRBD2. Germline V gene data show CDR1 as KGHSH and CDR2 as LQKENI. The CDR3 is 18 residues long. The junction had 13 bases not matched to a gene; V was cut back by 4 bases and J by 6 bases. The CDR3, as DNA: TGTGCCAGCTCACGACCGGGACTAGCGGGGGGATTTACACGCGAGCAGTACTTC. This gives the protein CASSRPGLAGGFTREQYF.

The V and J genes are TRBV6-1 and TRBJ2-1; no firm D call. Germline loops: CDR1 MNHNS, CDR2 SASEGT. The CDR3 runs to 14 residues. V was clipped by 2 bases and J by 4 bases, with 9 bases between them. CDR3 sequence: CASSEMALYNEQFF. The CDR3 bases are TGTGCCAGCAGTGAAATGGCTCTTTACAATGAGCAGTTCTTC.

The CDR3 DNA follows: TGTGCCAGCAGAAAAGCTAGTATTTCCTACGAGCAGTACTTC. It translates to CASRKASISYEQYF. The V gene is TRBV27, the J gene TRBJ2-7; D is unclear. The CDR3 is 14 residues long. Per the germline V gene, CDR1 is MNHEY and CDR2 is SMNVEV (reference sequence). Trimming removed 6 bases from V and 1 base from J, with 13 bases in between.

This clone was seen just once. CDR3 loop: CASSWGQGGEKLFF. CDR3 sequence (DNA): TGCGCCAGCAGCTGGGGACAGGGAGGGGAAAAACTGTTTTTT. The chain carries TRBV5-1 and TRBJ1-4, with 9 positions matching TRBD1. Germline lookup yields CDR1 SGHRS and CDR2 YFSETQ. The junction had 5 bases not matched to a gene; V was cut back by 3 bases and J by 8 bases. The CDR3 runs to 14 residues. Complete variable domain (other parts from reference TRBV5-1 and TRBJ1-4): KAGVTQTPRYLIKTRGQQVTLSCSPISGHRSVSWYQQTPGQGLQFLFEYFSETQRNKGNFPGRFSGRQFSNSRSEMNVSTLELGDSALYLCASSWGQGGEKLFFGSGTQLSVL.

This chain links TRBV7-9 with TRBJ2-1, with D tentatively TRBD1 (6 bases). CDR3 length: 16 residues. The V end lost 2 bases, the J end lost 3 bases, and 14 bases lay between the germline ends. CDR1 is SEHNR and CDR2 is FQNEAQ in the germline V gene (reference sequence). The chain's CDR3 is CASSLSRTELYNEQFF. For the CDR3, the DNA is TGTGCCAGCAGCTTATCGAGGACAGAGCTCTACAATGAGCAGTTCTTC.

The chain carries TRBV7-2 and TRBJ1-2; tentatively, D is TRBD1 (6 bases). CDR3 size: 14 residues. Germline-derived CDR1 and CDR2 are SGHTA and FQGNSA. V was shortened by 0 bases and J by 4 bases, with 9 bases between the two germline ends. The CDR3 here is CASSLATGIYGYTF. CDR3 bases: TGTGCCAGCAGCTTAGCGACAGGCATCTATGGCTACACCTTC.

About this clone: Germline is not matched at one junction end, which may reflect a read error. This chain connects TRBV7-2 to TRBJ2-7; weak D call: TRBD1 (5 bases). From germline, CDR1 is SGHTA and CDR2 FQGNSA. The CDR3 is 15 amino acids. CDR3 sequence (DNA): TGTGCCAGCACCTTATCTGGGGCTGGAGACTACGAGCAGTACTTC. Protein: CASTLSGAGDYEQYF. Full variable domain (rest looked up from reference TRBV7-2 and TRBJ2-7): GAGVSQSPSNKVTEKGKDVELRCDPISGHTALYWYRQSLGQGLEFLIYFQGNSAPDKSGLPSDRFSAERTGGSVSTLTIQRTQQEDSAVYLCASTLSGAGDYEQYFGPGTRLTVT.

The V gene is TRBV5-1, the J gene TRBJ2-2, with 9 positions matching TRBD1. V lost 2 bases to trimming and J lost 2 bases; unmatched junction nucleotides: 7. The germline V gene has CDR1 SGHRS and CDR2 YFSETQ. The CDR3 contains 17 residues. CDR3 protein: CASSFRAQGANTGELFF. In DNA, the CDR3 is TGCGCCAGCAGCTTTCGGGCACAGGGGGCCAACACCGGGGAGCTGTTTTTT.

This chain links TRBV4-1 with TRBJ1-1; a weak D match, TRBD1 (6 bases). The V end was cut by 9 bases, the J end by 4 bases, with 18 bases between. This CDR3 contains 14 residues. Per germline, CDR1 MGHRA and CDR2 YSYEKL. The CDR3 sequence is CASTVRGGGTEAFF. The CDR3 DNA is TGCGCCAGTACTGTCCGGGGGGGCGGCACTGAAGCTTTCTTT.

This clone appeared a single time. An end of the junction differs from the germline gene, which may be a read error. The V gene is TRBV7-9, the J gene TRBJ1-5, with D unclear. The CDR3 consists of 12 residues. Looked up from germline, CDR1 is SEHNR and CDR2 is FQNEAQ (reference sequence). The CDR3 region is CSSSRSDQPQHF. The CDR3 DNA follows: TGTTCCAGCAGCCGCAGTGATCAGCCCCAGCATTTT.

The chain is built from TRBV7-9 and TRBJ2-5, with a possible D match to TRBD1 (5 bases). In germline, CDR1 is SEHNR, CDR2 FQNEAQ (reference sequence). Trimming took 5 bases from V and 2 from J, leaving 18 bases between them. The CDR3 runs 16 residues. The DNA of the CDR3 is TGTGCCAGCAGCGGATACAGGCTTAGGGCTCAAGAGACCCAGTACTTC. As protein: CASSGYRLRAQETQYF.

This chain uses TRBV19 with TRBJ1-1, with D hard to call. Trimming took 7 bases from V and 7 from J, leaving 10 bases between them. CDR1 and CDR2 (germline): LNHDA, SQIVND (reference sequence). CDR3 length: 11 amino acids. CDR3 amino acids: CASISSFEAFF. The CDR3 nucleotides read TGTGCCAGTATTTCGAGTTTTGAAGCTTTCTTT.

The genes are TRBV27 and TRBJ2-7, with unresolved D. CDR3 length equals 14 residues. Germline CDR1 MNHEY, CDR2 SMNVEV (reference sequence). Trimming took off 6 bases at V and 0 bases at J, with 12 bases between the two ends. The CDR3 region has the DNA TGTGCCAGCAGATCTAAACCCCTCTCCTACGAGCAGTACTTC. Protein: CASRSKPLSYEQYF.

The chain is built from TRBV5-1 and TRBJ1-2; TRBD1 agrees at 8 bases. Germline CDR1 SGHRS, CDR2 YFSETQ. Losses at the gene ends were 2 bases for V and 8 bases for J; bases not matched to a gene: 8. The CDR3 has 14 residues. CDR3 amino acids: CASSFSGGVGGYTF. The CDR3 DNA sequence: TGCGCCAGCAGCTTCTCAGGGGGCGTCGGAGGCTACACCTTC.

With respect to this clone: The junction differs from germline at one of its ends, possibly a read error. This rearrangement joins TRBV27 to TRBJ1-1, with 8 positions matching TRBD1. This CDR3 is built from 14 residues. Germline V gene data show CDR1 as MNHEY and CDR2 as SMNVEV (reference sequence). The CDR3 DNA is TGTGTCAGCAGTTTTACAGGGGGGAACACTGAAGCTTTCTTT. This encodes CVSSFTGGNTEAFF.